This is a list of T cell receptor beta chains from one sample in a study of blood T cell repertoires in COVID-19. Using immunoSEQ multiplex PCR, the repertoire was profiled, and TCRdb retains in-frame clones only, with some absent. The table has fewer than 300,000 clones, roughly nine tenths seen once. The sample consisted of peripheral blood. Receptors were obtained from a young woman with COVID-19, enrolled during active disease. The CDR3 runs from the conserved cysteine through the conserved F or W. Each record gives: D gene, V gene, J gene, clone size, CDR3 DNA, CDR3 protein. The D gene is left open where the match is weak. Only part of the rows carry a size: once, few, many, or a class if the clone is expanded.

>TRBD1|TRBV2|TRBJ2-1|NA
TGTGCCAGCAGTAGCCGGGACAGGGACTACAATGAGCAGTTCTTC
CASSSRDRDYNEQFF
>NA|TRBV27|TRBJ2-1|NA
TGTGCCAGCAGTTCCCTAGTCAATGAGCAGTTCTTC
CASSSLVNEQFF
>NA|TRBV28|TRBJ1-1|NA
TGTGCCAGCAGTCCTGGGTGGGGACATCAAGAGAACACTGAAGCTTTCTTT
CASSPGWGHQENTEAFF
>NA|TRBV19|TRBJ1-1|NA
TGTGCCAGTAGTTATTACAGGACAAACACTGAAGCTTTCTTT
CASSYYRTNTEAFF
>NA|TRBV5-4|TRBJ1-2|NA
TGTGCCAGCAGCTTCCCAGGGGCCCGAGCTAACTATGGCTACACCTTC
CASSFPGARANYGYTF
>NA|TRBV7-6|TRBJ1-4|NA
TGTGCCAGCAGCTTAGCGCACAGGGTAAGGGAGACAACTAATGAAAAACTGTTTTTT
CASSLAHRVRETTNEKLFF
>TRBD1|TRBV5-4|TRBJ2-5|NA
TGTGCCAGCAGCGTTACAGGGGCACACCAAGAGACCCAGTACTTC
CASSVTGAHQETQYF
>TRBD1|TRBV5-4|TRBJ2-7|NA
TGTGCCAGCAGCTCATCCGGGGACAGGGATGGTTACGAGCAGTACTTC
CASSSSGDRDGYEQYF
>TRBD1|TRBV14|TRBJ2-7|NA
TGTGCCAGCAGCCACGATACTATTACTACAGGGGACCCGATAAACGAGCAGTACTTC
CASSHDTITTGDPINEQYF
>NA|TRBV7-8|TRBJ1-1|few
TGTGCCAGCAGCTTAGGAGCGGGGAAGAACACTGAAGCTTTCTTT
CASSLGAGKNTEAFF
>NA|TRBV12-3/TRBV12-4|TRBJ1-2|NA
TGTGCCAGCAGAGGACAGTCAAACTATGGCTACACCTTC
CASRGQSNYGYTF
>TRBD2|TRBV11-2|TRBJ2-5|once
TGTGCCAGCAGCTTAGATCGACTAGCGGGAGACTCTTGGCAAGAGACCCAGTACTTC
CASSLDRLAGDSWQETQYF
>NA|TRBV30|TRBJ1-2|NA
TGTGCCTGTGCCACAGAACGGGGGGCTGGCTATGGCTACACCTTC
CACATERGAGYGYTF
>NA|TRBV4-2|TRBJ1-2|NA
TGTGCCAGCAGCCAACCAGACAGGTTGGACTATGGCTACACCTTC
CASSQPDRLDYGYTF
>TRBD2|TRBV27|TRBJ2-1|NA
TGTGCCAGCAGTTTTGGGACTAGCTCCTACAATGAGCAGTTCTTC
CASSFGTSSYNEQFF
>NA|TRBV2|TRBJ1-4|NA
TGTGCCAGCAAGCGGACAGTAAATGAAAAACTGTTTTTT
CASKRTVNEKLFF
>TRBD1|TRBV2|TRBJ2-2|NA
TGTGCCAGCAGCGTCGACAGGGCCGACGGGGAGCTGTTTTTT
CASSVDRADGELFF
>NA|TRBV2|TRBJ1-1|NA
TGTGCCAGCAGCGGAGGGCCAGGGAGGATGAACACTGAAGCTTTCTTT
CASSGGPGRMNTEAFF
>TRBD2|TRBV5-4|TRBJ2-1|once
TGTGCCAGCAGCTCCCCGGGACTAGCGGGAGTTCGGAATGAGCAGTTCTTC
CASSSPGLAGVRNEQFF
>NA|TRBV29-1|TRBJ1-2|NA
TGCAGCGTTGAACCTGCTGGGGCCCCTAGTACCTTC
CSVEPAGAPSTF
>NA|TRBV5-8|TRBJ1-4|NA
TGTGCCAGCCTAGGTTGGGAGAATGAAAAACTGTTTTTT
CASLGWENEKLFF
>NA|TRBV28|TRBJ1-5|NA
TGTGCCAGCAGTTTTGGCCAGCCCCAGCATTTT
CASSFGQPQHF
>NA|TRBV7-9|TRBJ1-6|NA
TGTGCCAGCAGCCGAGGGGGTGCGAATTCACCCCTCCACTTT
CASSRGGANSPLHF
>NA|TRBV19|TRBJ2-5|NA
TGTGCCAGTAGTATAGGAGGGCCGGGAGAGACCCAGTACTTC
CASSIGGPGETQYF
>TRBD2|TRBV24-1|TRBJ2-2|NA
TGTGCCACCAGTGATTTGGCAGGGGGCACTAGCGGGAGGAATAACACCGGGGAGCTGTTTTTT
CATSDLAGGTSGRNNTGELFF
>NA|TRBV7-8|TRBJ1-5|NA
TGTGCCAGCAGCTTAGTCGTGCGGGATCAGCCCCAGCATTTT
CASSLVVRDQPQHF